The rows below give T cell receptor beta chains drawn from one sample of a study of CD8+CD57+ T cells in acquired aplastic anemia. From the reads, TCRdb called clonotypes with MiXCR, one entry per CDR3 protein. The sample lists about 110,000 distinct CDR3 sequences; around 49% were seen once. Sequences were obtained from sorted CD4+, CD8+, or CD8+CD57+ T cells (not recorded which) from PBMCs. The receptors originated from a human donor in good health, serving as a control. Each CDR3 is given with its conserved first and last residue. A D gene is named only where the DNA matches it firmly. Size is stated for part of the rows, as once, few or many counts, or as a class when the clone is expanded.

>TRBJ1-4|TRBV10-1|TRBD1|many
CASSESQSLQMYRGTNEKLFF
TGCGCCAGCAGTGAGAGTCAGTCCTTACAAATGTACAGGGGGACTAATGAAAAACTGTTTTTT
>TRBJ2-7|TRBV11-1|NA|NA
CASSTPGRDLSYEQYF
TGTGCCAGCAGCACGCCCGGCAGGGACCTCTCCTACGAGCAGTACTTC
>TRBJ2-7|TRBV10-1|TRBD2|many
CASGSGAAYEQYF
TGCGCCAGCGGTAGCGGGGCCGCCTACGAGCAGTACTTC
>TRBJ1-5|TRBV12-3/TRBV12-4|TRBD1|few
CASSWGSTGGSNQPQHF
TGTGCCAGCAGTTGGGGATCTACAGGGGGTAGCAATCAGCCCCAGCATTTT
>TRBJ2-5|TRBV6-1|TRBD2|many
CASSEGAGGGGETQYF
TGTGCCAGCAGTGAAGGAGCGGGGGGCGGTGGAGAGACCCAGTACTTC
>TRBJ1-1|TRBV6-6|NA|many
CASSYGRIF
TGTGCCAGCAGTTACGGCCGGATCTTT
>TRBJ2-7|TRBV29-1|NA|NA
CSVLALIFETSEQYF
TGCAGCGTCCTGGCCTTGATCTTCGAAACGAGCGAGCAGTACTTC
>TRBJ1-5|TRBV6-2/TRBV6-3|TRBD1|many
CASSWGQGHQPQHF
TGTGCCAGCAGTTGGGGACAGGGACATCAGCCCCAGCATTTT
>TRBJ2-7|TRBV25-1|TRBD1|few
CACSGMGTDIYEQYF
TGTGCCTGCAGTGGGATGGGGACAGACATCTACGAGCAGTACTTC
>TRBJ1-1|TRBV5-1|NA|NA
CASSKWGQGDTEAFF
TGCGCCAGCAGCAAATGGGGGCAGGGAGACACTGAAGCTTTCTTT
>TRBJ1-1|TRBV4-1|NA|many
CASSPSGAEAFF
TGCGCCAGCAGCCCCTCGGGCGCTGAAGCTTTCTTT
>TRBJ2-1|TRBV7-2|NA|many
CASSWWGAGNEQFF
TGTGCCAGCAGCTGGTGGGGGGCTGGGAATGAGCAGTTCTTC
>TRBJ1-6|TRBV7-9|NA|NA
CASRWTDSPLRF
TGTGCCAGCAGATGGACAGATTCACCCCTCCGCTTT
>TRBJ1-2|TRBV20-1|TRBD1|many
CSAWGDTGVRYGYTF
TGCAGTGCTTGGGGGGATACAGGGGTTCGCTATGGCTACACCTTC
>TRBJ1-5|TRBV7-3|TRBD1|NA
CASSTPTGTQPQHF
TGTGCCAGCAGCACCCCGACAGGGACTCAGCCCCAGCATTTT
>TRBJ1-6|TRBV25-1|TRBD1|few
CASSVGTGNNSPLHF
TGTGCCAGCAGTGTCGGGACAGGGAATAATTCACCCCTCCACTTT
>TRBJ2-7|TRBV24-1|NA|NA
CATSDPQHEQYF
TGTGCCACCAGTGACCCACAGCACGAGCAGTACTTC
>TRBJ2-1|TRBV27|NA|many
CASSRGYEQFF
TGTGCCAGCAGCCGAGGTTATGAGCAGTTCTTC
>TRBJ1-1|TRBV9|NA|many
CASSASGALNTEAFF
TGTGCCAGCAGCGCCTCGGGAGCGTTGAACACTGAAGCTTTCTTT
>TRBJ1-2|TRBV10-1|TRBD1|NA
CASGNRGVYGYTF
TGCGCCAGCGGCAACAGGGGAGTCTATGGCTACACCTTC
>TRBJ2-5|TRBV9|TRBD2|NA
CASSVSSSGQETQYF
TGTGCCAGCAGCGTTTCCTCTAGCGGCCAAGAGACCCAGTACTTC
>TRBJ1-4|TRBV7-3|TRBD1|many
CASSLDRDEKLFF
TGTGCCAGCAGCTTGGACAGGGATGAAAAACTGTTTTTT
>TRBJ1-5|TRBV10-2|NA|NA
CASSERQGRQPQHF
TGCGCCAGCAGTGAGCGGCAGGGAAGGCAGCCCCAGCATTTT
>TRBJ2-2|TRBV2|NA|NA
CASSVLIGTGELFF
TGTGCCAGCAGTGTTTTAATCGGAACCGGGGAGCTGTTTTTT
>TRBJ2-2|TRBV24-1|TRBD1|NA
CATGQGAGTGELFF
TGTGCCACCGGACAGGGGGCTGGCACCGGGGAGCTGTTTTTT
>TRBJ2-5|TRBV7-2|NA|NA
CASSLVSGPETQYF
TGTGCCAGCAGCTTAGTGTCAGGTCCGGAGACCCAGTACTTC
>TRBJ1-2|TRBV6-1|TRBD1|NA
CASRGQGSGYTF
TGTGCCAGCAGGGGACAGGGGAGCGGCTACACCTTC
>TRBJ1-1|TRBV11-2|NA|many
CASSPTELRNTEAFF
TGTGCCAGCAGCCCAACGGAACTGAGGAACACTGAAGCTTTCTTT
>TRBJ2-7|TRBV19|NA|NA
CASKDVWSAHEQYF
TGTGCCAGTAAAGACGTTTGGTCCGCCCACGAGCAGTACTTC
>TRBJ2-7|TRBV11-2|TRBD1|many
CASSLAGTVHEQYF
TGTGCCAGCAGCTTAGCTGGGACAGTCCACGAGCAGTACTTC
>TRBJ1-2|TRBV3-1|TRBD1|NA
CASRAQGGSGYTF
TGTGCCAGCAGAGCACAGGGGGGCAGTGGCTACACCTTC
>TRBJ1-1|TRBV29-1|NA|once
CSVEDTVYTEAFF
TGCAGCGTTGAAGACACAGTTTACACTGAAGCTTTCTTT
>TRBJ2-3|TRBV9|NA|NA
CASSVGVGPDTQYF
TGTGCCAGCAGCGTAGGGGTAGGGCCAGATACGCAGTATTTT
>TRBJ2-1|TRBV5-5|TRBD2|NA
CASRPGWGRASNEQFF
TGTGCCAGCAGACCCGGGTGGGGGAGGGCCTCCAATGAGCAGTTCTTC
>TRBJ1-3|TRBV25-1|TRBD1|NA
CASSRGRDGNTIYF
TGTGCCAGCAGCAGGGGGCGCGACGGAAACACCATATATTTT
>TRBJ2-1|TRBV7-3|NA|NA
CASSSNVGSSYNEQSF
TGTGCCAGCAGCTCAAATGTGGGGAGCTCCTACAATGAGCAGTCCTTC
>TRBJ2-7|TRBV14|TRBD1|few
CASSPWDRTYEQHF
TGTGCCAGCAGCCCTTGGGACAGGACCTACGAGCAGCACTTC
>TRBJ1-1|TRBV5-4|TRBD1|many
CASSGGVLDRGETEAFF
TGTGCCAGCAGCGGGGGGGTGTTGGACAGGGGCGAGACTGAAGCTTTCTTT
>TRBJ1-3|TRBV20-1|TRBD1|many
CSASDTGDGNTIYF
TGCAGTGCTAGCGATACAGGGGACGGAAACACCATATATTTT
>TRBJ2-7|TRBV6-5|NA|NA
CASSYAQIHEQYF
TGTGCCAGCAGTTACGCGCAGATCCACGAGCAGTACTTC
>TRBJ1-4|TRBV7-3|NA|many
CASSLTLFSEKLFF
TGTGCCAGCAGCTTAACCCTCTTTAGTGAAAAACTGTTTTTT
>TRBJ2-7|TRBV10-3|TRBD2|NA
CAISATSGSAYEQYF
TGTGCCATCAGTGCTACTAGCGGGAGTGCTTACGAGCAGTACTTC
>TRBJ1-1|TRBV2|NA|once
CASRTGSGRVTEAFF
TGTGCCAGCAGAACAGGGTCAGGTCGAGTCACTGAAGCTTTCTTT
>TRBJ1-1|TRBV7-9|NA|NA
CASRPTDAEAFF
TGTGCCAGCAGACCAACGGACGCTGAAGCTTTCTTT